The TCR beta chain under discussion was sequenced for a study of regulatory T cells in long-lasting Graves disease. Construction of the TCR beta libraries employed iRepertoire HTBI primers in conjunction with Arm-PCR of CDR3 regions. MiXCR, applied by TCRdb to the multiplex PCR reads, yields one record per CDR3 protein. The table records approximately 230,000 distinct CDR3 sequences, approximately 20% of them present only once. The CDR3 runs to 13 residues. V was clipped by 3 bases and J by 5 bases, with 10 bases between them. This clonotype was seen at least ten times. Time point described: newly diagnosed GD, antithyroid drugs for less than 3 months. From PBMCs, RNA was extracted and then used to make the TCR library.

The TCR was taken from a female donor with Graves disease. The chain has TRBV12-3 or TRBV12-4 and TRBJ2-5; D could derive from TRBD1 or TRBD2 (5 bases each). This sample comprised peripheral blood mononuclear cells (PBMCs), obtained at new diagnosis, from a patient treated with antithyroid drugs. CDR3 in amino acids: CASSLVGTETQYF. CDR3 DNA sequence: TGTGCCAGCAGTTTGGTAGGGACGGAGACCCAGTACTTC.